These 8 T cell receptor beta chains were all obtained from the same sample, sequenced in a study of cytomegalovirus exposure and HLA in healthy donors. PCR involved 60 Vbeta and 13 Jbeta primers. Only in-frame clones appear in the TCRdb table, and some are missing; sequencing was by immunoSEQ multiplex PCR. The sample lists about 120,000 clones, roughly 75% occurring once. The sample consisted of PBMCs. The receptors come from a female donor in good health and CMV-seronegative.

In its sample, this clone was seen once. The chain is built from TRBV6-5 and TRBJ1-1, with 8 positions matching TRBD1. CDR1 is MNHEY and CDR2 is SVGAGI in the germline V gene. V was clipped by 5 bases and J by 7 bases; unmatched bases: 12. The CDR3 spans 15 residues. CDR3 protein: CASSRDRQGESEAFF. The CDR3 region has the DNA TGTGCCAGCAGTAGGGACAGGCAAGGCGAAAGTGAAGCTTTCTTT.

This sequence joins TRBV27 and TRBJ2-2; possibly TRBD1 for D (5 bases). The CDR3 contains 18 residues. Trimming shortened V by 2 bases and J by 4 bases, and 20 bases separated the two germline ends. The V gene's germline CDR1 is MNHEY and CDR2 SMNVEV (reference sequence). In nucleotides, the CDR3 is TGTGCCAGCAGTTTAAGGCCAGGGTTCCTCAGTGGCACCGGGGAGCTGTTTTTT. Amino acids: CASSLRPGFLSGTGELFF.

The V call is TRBV9, the J call TRBJ1-5; D perhaps matches TRBD1 (6 bases). Germline-derived CDR1 and CDR2 are SGDLS and YYNGEE. Trimming left V 1 base short and J 4 bases short, with 9 bases between. The CDR3 length is 14 residues. The CDR3 DNA reads as TGTGCCAGCAGCGTATCCGGACAGAATCAGCCCCAGCATTTT. Protein product: CASSVSGQNQPQHF.

On this clone itself: The junction shows a germline mismatch at one end, possibly a read error. The chain recombines TRBV27 with TRBJ2-4, with 11 bases identical to TRBD2. The CDR3 consists of 15 residues. Per germline, CDR1 MNHEY and CDR2 SMNVEV (reference sequence). This CDR3 reads CTSATTGTSGNIQYF. The DNA of the CDR3 is TGTACCAGCGCAACTACCGGGACTAGCGGAAACATTCAGTACTTC.

The V and J genes are TRBV7-9 and TRBJ1-2; the D gene is possibly TRBD1 (6 bases). Looked up from germline, CDR1 is SEHNR and CDR2 is FQNEAQ (reference sequence). The ends were cut back, 1 base at V and 8 bases at J, with 17 bases in the middle. This CDR3 contains 15 residues. Written as DNA, the CDR3 is TGTGCCAGCAGCTTAGATTTTCCAGGGGTCGTCGGCTACACCTTC. This codes for CASSLDFPGVVGYTF.

The rearrangement links TRBV5-6 to TRBJ2-7, with 8 bases that match TRBD2. From germline, CDR1 is SGHDT and CDR2 YYEEEE. The J segment lost 0 bases and the V segment lost 0 bases, leaving 5 bases of the junction unmatched. This CDR3 has 16 amino acids. The CDR3 spells CASSLVTGGVSYEQYF. DNA of the CDR3: TGTGCCAGCAGCTTGGTTACCGGGGGGGTCTCCTACGAGCAGTACTTC.

V gene TRBV30 combines with J gene TRBJ1-6, with D possibly TRBD1 on 5 matching bases. The CDR3 is 15 amino acids. Trimming removed 2 bases from V and 6 bases from J, with 14 bases in between. In germline, CDR1 is GTSNPN, CDR2 SVGIG (reference sequence). Written as DNA, the CDR3 is TGTGCCTGGAGTTTTCGGGGGACGGGTAATTCACCCCTCCACTTT. As protein: CAWSFRGTGNSPLHF.

The chain employs TRBV5-1 and TRBJ2-7, with a tentative D call TRBD2 (6 bases). In germline, CDR1 is SGHRS, CDR2 YFSETQ. Trimming stripped 4 bases from V and 0 bases from J, with 11 bases between. The CDR3 runs to 14 residues. CDR3 loop: CASSPRDSSYEQYF. The DNA of the CDR3 is TGCGCCAGCAGCCCCCGGGACTCCTCCTACGAGCAGTACTTC.